A single sample gave rise to the 18 T cell receptor beta chains below, sequenced in a study of CD8+ T cells in alopecia areata. The treatment is: oral pan-JAK inhibitor, 5-10 mg twice daily. Sequencing relied on a cDNA template that was reverse transcribed from extracted RNA. Produced via immunoSEQ multiplex PCR; TCRdb's table is partial and in-frame only. The sample consists of roughly 210,000 clones, 40% to 55% of them appearing once. This sample comprised CD4+ T cells sorted from blood, obtained at roughly week 38, from a patient treated with tofacitinib. The source is a human donor with alopecia areata.

The rearrangement links TRBV9 to TRBJ2-1, with D unclear. Trimming cost V 0 bases and J 0 bases, with 13 bases left between them. CDR3 length equals 17 residues. In germline, CDR1 is SGDLS, CDR2 YYNGEE. The CDR3 nucleotides read TGTGCCAGCAGCGTAGTCGCCCGGACGTCCTCCTACAATGAGCAGTTCTTC. This encodes CASSVVARTSSYNEQFF.

In its sample, this clone was seen a few times. The chain carries TRBV29-1 and TRBJ2-6; D gene uncertain. Trimming removed 4 bases from V and 4 bases from J, with 5 bases in between. This CDR3 has 12 amino acids. Germline V gives CDR1 SQVTM, CDR2 ANQGSEA. CDR3 sequence reads: CSVAQGANVLTF. CDR3 nucleotides: TGCAGCGTTGCACAGGGGGCCAACGTCCTGACTTTC.

CDR3 bases: TGTGCCAGCAGCCCGGGACAGTCCCGCGAAGAGCAGTTCTTC. Protein: CASSPGQSREEQFF. The genes are TRBV5-4 and TRBJ2-1, with 7 bases lining up with TRBD1. Trimming took 4 bases from V and 10 from J; bases not matched to a gene: 11. CDR1 SGHNT and CDR2 YYREEE come from the germline V gene (reference sequence). The CDR3 is made up of 14 amino acids.

This clone was seen just once. This chain joins TRBV27 and TRBJ2-5, with 8 bases fitting TRBD2. CDR1 is MNHEY, CDR2 SMNVEV, per germline (reference sequence). CDR3 size: 14 residues. The V and J ends lost 8 bases and 5 bases, in that order; junction bases with no gene match: 10. CDR3 in DNA: TGTGCCAGCTCCTCGGACGGGAGGGCCGAGACCCAGTACTTC. It is translated as CASSSDGRAETQYF.

This clone was recorded a few times. The CDR3 region is CASIPGQAGTEAFF. The CDR3 DNA sequence: TGTGCCAGCATCCCGGGGCAGGCGGGTACTGAAGCTTTCTTT. The rearrangement uses TRBV28 and TRBJ1-1; the D gene is possibly TRBD1 (5 bases). Germline CDR1 reads MDHEN; CDR2 reads SYDVKM. This CDR3 is 14 amino acids long. V was clipped by 7 bases and J by 5 bases, with 17 bases between them.

The V gene is TRBV5-4, the J gene TRBJ2-2; 10 bases match TRBD1. J was trimmed by 3 bases and V by 0 bases; bases with no gene match: 5. Germline V gene lookup returns CDR1 SGHNT and CDR2 YYREEE (reference sequence). The CDR3 is made up of 17 amino acids. This CDR3 is CASSLDPTGGYTGELFF. The CDR3 DNA sequence: TGTGCCAGCAGCTTGGACCCGACAGGGGGCTACACCGGGGAGCTGTTTTTT.

This clone was counted only a few times. The J gene is TRBJ2-1, the V gene TRBV4-2; TRBD2 matches 14 bases. The CDR3 loop spans 16 amino acids. With V trimmed by 4 bases and J by 5 bases, 4 bases remained unmatched. Germline V gene data show CDR1 as LGHNA and CDR2 as YNFKEQ. CDR3 coding DNA: TGTGCCAGCAGCCCCCGGGGACTAGCGGGGGACAATGAGCAGTTCTTC. Its protein is CASSPRGLAGDNEQFF.

The rearrangement uses TRBV28 and TRBJ2-3, with D unresolved. Germline V lookup: CDR1 MDHEN, CDR2 SYDVKM. This CDR3 comprises 11 residues. With 6 bases removed from V and 2 bases from J, the gap between germline ends came to 3 bases. This chain's CDR3 is CASRLTDTQYF. The CDR3 DNA sequence: TGTGCCAGCAGGCTCACAGATACGCAGTATTTT.

The chain recombines TRBV15 with TRBJ2-1; TRBD2 is a possible D gene (6 bases). The CDR3 is 16 amino acids. Trimming cost V 5 bases and J 5 bases, with 19 bases left between them. Germline values: CDR1 LNHNV, CDR2 YYDKDF (reference sequence). The CDR3 DNA reads as TGTGCCACCAGCGCCCTCCGGGACTGGGGGAACAATGAGCAGTTCTTC. Amino acids: CATSALRDWGNNEQFF. Supplemented by reference TRBV15 and TRBJ2-1, the full variable domain reads DAMVIQNPRYQVTQFGKPVTLSCSQTLNHNVMYWYQQKSSQAPKLLFHYYDKDFNNEADTPDNFQSRRPNTSFCFLDIRSPGLGDTAMYLCATSALRDWGNNEQFFGPGTRLTVL.

The rearrangement links TRBV25-1 to TRBJ2-7; 9 bases map to TRBD1. In germline, CDR1 is MGHDK, CDR2 SYGVNS. V was clipped by 5 bases and J by 3 bases; unmatched bases: 5. This CDR3 comprises 14 residues. For the CDR3, the DNA is TGTGCCAGCAGTAACCCGGGACAGGGCTACGAGCAGTACTTC. Amino acid sequence: CASSNPGQGYEQYF.

The CDR3 DNA reads TGCGCCAGCAGCCAAGGGAGGGGACAGCGGGGAAGGGACACTGAAGCTTTCTTT. It codes for CASSQGRGQRGRDTEAFF. The chain recombines TRBV4-1 with TRBJ1-1, with TRBD1 matching 7 bases. The CDR3 consists of 18 residues. V was pared by 1 base and J by 3 bases, with 14 bases of the junction left unmatched. Germline values: CDR1 MGHRA, CDR2 YSYEKL.

The chain has TRBV5-4 and TRBJ2-5; 9 bases align to TRBD2. The junction had 4 bases not matched to a gene; V was cut back by 0 bases and J by 1 base. The germline gives CDR1 SGHNT, CDR2 YYREEE (reference sequence). The CDR3 sequence is 16 residues long. The CDR3 region is CASSLGWTSVQETQYF. CDR3 nucleotide sequence: TGTGCCAGCAGCTTGGGGTGGACTAGCGTCCAAGAGACCCAGTACTTC.

This rearrangement joins TRBV6-5 to TRBJ2-7, with D possibly being TRBD1 or TRBD2 (5 bases each). V was pared by 9 bases and J by 2 bases, with 14 bases between. Germline V gene data show CDR1 as MNHEY and CDR2 as SVGAGI. The CDR3 is 13 amino acids. The DNA of the CDR3 is TGTGCCAGAATCCGGGACGGAGCCTACGAGCAGTACTTC. Its protein is CARIRDGAYEQYF.

The chain employs TRBV15 and TRBJ2-2; D might be TRBD1 (5 bases). V shed 2 bases and J shed 6 bases, with 10 bases lying between them. The CDR3 runs to 14 residues. CDR1 is LNHNV, CDR2 YYDKDF, per germline (reference sequence). CDR3 in DNA: TGTGCCACCAGCAGATCCAGGGAATCCGGGGAGCTGTTTTTT. It translates to CATSRSRESGELFF.

This clone was observed a handful of times. V gene TRBV28 combines with J gene TRBJ2-3; 8 positions match TRBD2. The J segment lost 4 bases and the V segment lost 5 bases, leaving 8 bases of the junction unmatched. This CDR3 is 15 amino acids long. Per germline, CDR1 MDHEN and CDR2 SYDVKM. In nucleotides, the CDR3 is TGTGCCAGCAGTCTGACTAGCGCCTCGGCAGATACGCAGTATTTT. This gives the protein CASSLTSASADTQYF.

This chain uses TRBV4-1 with TRBJ2-3, with a weak D call TRBD2 (6 bases). The CDR3 runs to 13 residues. V was clipped by 4 bases and J by 3 bases, with 8 bases between them. Germline-derived CDR1 and CDR2 are MGHRA and YSYEKL. The CDR3 reads CASSLGRTDTQYF. The CDR3 DNA sequence: TGCGCCAGCAGCCTTGGGAGGACAGATACGCAGTATTTT.

The V and J genes are TRBV28 and TRBJ2-5; D not certain. Germline CDR1 and CDR2: MDHEN and SYDVKM. The V end lost 6 bases, the J end lost 3 bases, and 8 bases lay between the germline ends. The CDR3 runs to 12 residues. The CDR3 here is CASSPREETQYF. DNA of the CDR3: TGTGCCAGCAGCCCCCGAGAAGAGACCCAGTACTTC.

This clone was seen more than once but under ten times. V is TRBV30 and J is TRBJ2-7; tentatively, D is TRBD1 (6 bases). Trimming removed 0 bases at V and 3 bases at J, with 9 bases between. The CDR3 covers 13 residues. Germline values: CDR1 GTSNPN, CDR2 SVGIG (reference sequence). The CDR3 nucleotides are TGTGCCTGGAGTGTACAGGGTTACTACGAGCAGTACTTC. It codes for CAWSVQGYYEQYF.